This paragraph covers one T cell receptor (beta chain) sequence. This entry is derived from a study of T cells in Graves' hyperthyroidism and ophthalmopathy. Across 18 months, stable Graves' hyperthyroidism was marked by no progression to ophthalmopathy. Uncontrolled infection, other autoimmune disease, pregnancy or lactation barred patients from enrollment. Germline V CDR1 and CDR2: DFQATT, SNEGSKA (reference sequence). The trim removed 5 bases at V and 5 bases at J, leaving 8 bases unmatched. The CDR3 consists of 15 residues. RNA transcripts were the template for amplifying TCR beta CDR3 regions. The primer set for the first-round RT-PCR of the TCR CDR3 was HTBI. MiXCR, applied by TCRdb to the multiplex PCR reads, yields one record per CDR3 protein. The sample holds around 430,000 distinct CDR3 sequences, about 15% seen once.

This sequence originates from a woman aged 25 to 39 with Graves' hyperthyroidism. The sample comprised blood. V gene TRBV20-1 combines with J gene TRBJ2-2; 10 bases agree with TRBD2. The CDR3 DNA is TGCAGTGCTCCCTCGGGACTAGCGTATACCGGGGAGCTGTTTTTT. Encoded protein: CSAPSGLAYTGELFF.